The clone carrying this T cell receptor (beta chain) was seen a few times. Antigen unknown. CDR3 length: 13 amino acids. Germline-derived CDR1 and CDR2 are DFQATT and SNEGSKA (reference sequence). The germline V and J ends were trimmed by 6 bases and 3 bases, with 13 bases remaining between them. The data were taken from a study of T-cell reconstitution after alpha-beta-depleted transplantation in children. Preparation of the TCRbeta library used unique molecular identifiers. Via MiXCR, TCRdb re-called the PCR reads, giving one row per CDR3 protein. The table has 90,000 to 150,000 distinct CDR3 sequences, about 21% seen once; the top ten hold about 10%. Study outcomes and limitations: Reportedly, only several hundred clones from non-depleted graft cells drove alpha-beta T-cell counts at about two months.

This specimen consisted of PBMCs, mostly from graft donor cells, obtained 180 days after TCRalphabeta/CD19-depleted stem cell transplant. The chain is built from TRBV20-1 and TRBJ2-3; D is ambiguous. This receptor was identified in a male patient between 2 and 9 years old who had a stem cell transplant for chronic granulomatous disease, so the T cells may come from the graft donor. The CDR3 nucleotides read TGCAGTGCACGTAGGGCCGGGACAGATACGCAGTATTTT. Translated: CSARRAGTDTQYF.